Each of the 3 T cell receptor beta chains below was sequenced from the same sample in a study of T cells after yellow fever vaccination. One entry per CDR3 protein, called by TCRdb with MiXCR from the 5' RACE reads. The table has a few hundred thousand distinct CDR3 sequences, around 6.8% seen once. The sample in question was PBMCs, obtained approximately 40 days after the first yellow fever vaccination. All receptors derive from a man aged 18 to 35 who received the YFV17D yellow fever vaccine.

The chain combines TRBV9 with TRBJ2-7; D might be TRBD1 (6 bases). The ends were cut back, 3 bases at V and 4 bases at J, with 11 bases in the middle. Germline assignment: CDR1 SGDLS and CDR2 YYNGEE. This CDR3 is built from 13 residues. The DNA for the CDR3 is TGTGCCAGCAGCGAAACAGGGATGTACGAGCAGTACTTC. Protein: CASSETGMYEQYF.

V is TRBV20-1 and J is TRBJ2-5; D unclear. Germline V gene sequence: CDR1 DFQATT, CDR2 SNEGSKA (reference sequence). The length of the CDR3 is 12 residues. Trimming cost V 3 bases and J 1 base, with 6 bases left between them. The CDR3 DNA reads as TGCAGTGCTAGTCAAAGCCAAGAGACCCAGTACTTC. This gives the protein CSASQSQETQYF.

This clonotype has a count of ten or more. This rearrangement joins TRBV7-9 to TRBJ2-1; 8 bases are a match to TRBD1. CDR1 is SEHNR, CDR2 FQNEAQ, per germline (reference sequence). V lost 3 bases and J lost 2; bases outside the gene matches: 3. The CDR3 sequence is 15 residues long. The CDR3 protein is CASSFDRGTYNEQFF. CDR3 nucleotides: TGTGCCAGCAGCTTCGACAGGGGCACCTACAATGAGCAGTTCTTC.